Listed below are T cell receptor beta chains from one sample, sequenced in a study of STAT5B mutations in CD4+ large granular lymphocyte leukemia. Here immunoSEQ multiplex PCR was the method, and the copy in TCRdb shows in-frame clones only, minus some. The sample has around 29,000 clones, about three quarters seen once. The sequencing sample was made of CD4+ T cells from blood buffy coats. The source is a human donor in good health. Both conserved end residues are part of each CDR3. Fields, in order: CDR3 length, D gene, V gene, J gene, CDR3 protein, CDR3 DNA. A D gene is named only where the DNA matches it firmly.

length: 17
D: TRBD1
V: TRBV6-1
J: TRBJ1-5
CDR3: CASSEARTGLSNQPQHF
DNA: TGTGCCAGCAGTGAAGCGAGGACAGGGCTAAGCAATCAGCCCCAGCATTTT

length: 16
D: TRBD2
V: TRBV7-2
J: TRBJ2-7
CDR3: CASSVGGAGGAYEQYF
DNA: TGTGCCAGCAGCGTGGGAGGCGCGGGAGGGGCCTACGAGCAGTACTTC

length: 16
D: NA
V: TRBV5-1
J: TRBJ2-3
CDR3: CASSLEWRGLSDTQYF
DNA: TGCGCCAGCAGCTTGGAATGGCGGGGTTTGTCAGATACGCAGTATTTT

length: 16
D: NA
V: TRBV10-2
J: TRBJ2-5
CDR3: CASSGDSWGAQETQYF
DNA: TGCGCCAGCAGTGGGGACAGTTGGGGGGCCCAAGAGACCCAGTACTTC

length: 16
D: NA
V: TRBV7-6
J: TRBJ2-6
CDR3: CASSLAGTDGANVLTF
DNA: TGTGCCAGCAGCTTGGCGGGGACCGATGGGGCCAACGTCCTGACTTTC

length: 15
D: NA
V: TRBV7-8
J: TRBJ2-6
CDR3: CASSLGQPGANVLTF
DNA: TGTGCCAGCAGCTTAGGACAACCTGGGGCCAACGTCCTGACTTTC

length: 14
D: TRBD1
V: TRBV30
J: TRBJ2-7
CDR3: CAWSGPGQGHEQYF
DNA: TGTGCCTGGAGTGGGCCGGGACAGGGCCACGAGCAGTACTTC

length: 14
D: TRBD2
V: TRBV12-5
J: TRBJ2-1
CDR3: CASGMGGTYNEQFF
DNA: TGTGCTAGTGGGATGGGGGGGACCTACAATGAGCAGTTCTTC

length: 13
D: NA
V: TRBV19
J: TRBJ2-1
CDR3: CASSAGFYNEQFF
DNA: TGTGCCAGTAGTGCAGGGTTTTACAATGAGCAGTTCTTC

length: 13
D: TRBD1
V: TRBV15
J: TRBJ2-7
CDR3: CATSRDRRYEQYF
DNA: TGTGCCACCAGCAGGGACAGGAGGTACGAGCAGTACTTC

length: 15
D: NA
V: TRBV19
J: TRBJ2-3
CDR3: CASSRGQLRTDTQYF
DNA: TGTGCCAGTAGTAGGGGACAATTGCGCACAGATACGCAGTATTTT

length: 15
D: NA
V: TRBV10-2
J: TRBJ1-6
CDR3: CASSPKPGYNSPLHF
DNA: TGCGCCAGCAGTCCAAAGCCCGGGTATAATTCACCCCTCCACTTT

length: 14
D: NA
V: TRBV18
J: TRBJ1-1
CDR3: CASSRDGTNTEAFF
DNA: TGTGCCAGCTCACGGGACGGTACGAACACTGAAGCTTTCTTT